These 13 T cell receptor beta chains came from one sample sequenced in a study of regulatory T cells in long-lasting Graves disease. HTBI primers from iRepertoire and Arm-PCR of CDR3 regions yielded the TCR beta libraries. In TCRdb, the multiplex PCR reads were re-called with MiXCR into one record per CDR3 protein. The data contain about 420,000 distinct CDR3 sequences, 15% to 20% of them singletons. The time point was: newly diagnosed GD, antithyroid drugs for less than 3 months. PBMC RNA served as the TCR library source. The same data also went into a second study, on T cells in Graves' hyperthyroidism and ophthalmopathy.

This sample comprised peripheral blood mononuclear cells (PBMCs), obtained at new diagnosis, from a patient treated with antithyroid drugs. These receptors were obtained from a woman between 18 and 29 years old with Graves disease.

The chain couples TRBV4-3 to TRBJ1-2, with no clear D. Germline lookup yields CDR1 LGHNA and CDR2 YSLEER. This CDR3 has 16 amino acids. V lost 2 bases to trimming and J lost 2 bases, with 15 bases between them. The CDR3 loop reads CASSQRHGLGNYGYTF. In DNA, the CDR3 is TGCGCCAGCAGCCAAAGGCACGGACTGGGGAACTATGGCTACACCTTC.

This clonotype was counted many times. The chain joins TRBV24-1 to TRBJ1-2; D is undetermined. V was shortened by 4 bases and J by 7 bases, with 15 bases between the two germline ends. Germline V gene sequence: CDR1 KGHDR, CDR2 SFDVKD. The CDR3 is 14 residues long. Here the CDR3 DNA reads TGTGCCACCAGTGACCCCGCAAGGGATAGTGGCTACACCTTC. It is translated as CATSDPARDSGYTF.

The rearrangement uses TRBV10-3 and TRBJ2-3, with 11 bases that match TRBD2. The CDR3 is made up of 16 amino acids. J gave up 3 bases and V 4 bases, and 6 bases lay outside the gene matches. From germline, CDR1 is ENHRY and CDR2 SYGVKD. The CDR3 region is CAISATSGSVTDTQYF. As DNA, the CDR3 is TGTGCCATCAGTGCCACTAGCGGGAGTGTAACAGATACGCAGTATTTT.

There are many counts of this clonotype. Compared with germline, one end of the junction differs, possibly owing to a read error. The genes are TRBV28 and TRBJ2-3; perhaps TRBD2 as D (6 bases). The CDR3 is 14 residues long. Germline V gene data show CDR1 as MDHEN and CDR2 as SYDVKM. The DNA of the CDR3 is TGTGCCAGCAAATCGGGACTGAACACAGATACGCAGTACTTT. This translates into CASKSGLNTDTQYF.

There are many counts of this clonotype. The rearrangement uses TRBV28 and TRBJ2-1; 10 bases fit TRBD2. CDR3 length: 16 residues. Trimming cost V 2 bases and J 4 bases; bases outside gene matches: 5. The germline V gene has CDR1 MDHEN and CDR2 SYDVKM. The CDR3 coding sequence is TGTGCCAGCAGTTTACTAGCGGGAGACGGGTACAATGAGCAGTTCTTC. It encodes CASSLLAGDGYNEQFF.

There are a few counts of this clonotype. The gene calls are TRBV7-9 and TRBJ1-1; D unclear. V was pared by 5 bases and J by 3 bases, with 10 bases between. The germline V gene has CDR1 SEHNR and CDR2 FQNEAQ (reference sequence). This CDR3 contains 13 residues. CDR3 loop: CASSANRDTEAFF. The CDR3 DNA follows: TGTGCCAGCAGCGCAAATCGGGACACTGAAGCTTTCTTT.

This clonotype was seen many times. The rearrangement uses TRBV6-1 and TRBJ2-1; D is possibly TRBD1 (5 bases). Per the germline V gene, CDR1 is MNHNS and CDR2 is SASEGT. This CDR3 comprises 13 residues. V was cut by 6 bases and J by 5 bases, with 11 bases left in between. Here the CDR3 DNA reads TGTGCCAGCAGCGCAGGGCCCAACAATGAGCAGTTCTTC. Translating it yields CASSAGPNNEQFF.

This clonotype was found many times. The chain carries TRBV9 and TRBJ2-3; the D is unclear. Germline assignment: CDR1 SGDLS and CDR2 YYNGEE. The CDR3 consists of 14 residues. The V end lost 3 bases, the J end lost 6 bases, and 14 bases lay between the germline ends. CDR3 in DNA: TGTGCCAGCAGCGCCAGCCCAAAGGCGGATACGCAGTATTTT. Protein sequence: CASSASPKADTQYF.

This clonotype was counted ten times or more. This chain links TRBV30 with TRBJ2-1; 9 nucleotides line up with TRBD2. The trim removed 1 base at V and 7 bases at J, leaving 14 bases unmatched. CDR3 length equals 17 residues. From germline, CDR1 is GTSNPN and CDR2 SVGIG (reference sequence). The CDR3 DNA is TGTGCCTGGAGTGGGGGGTGGCGGGAGGGCCGATGGAATGAGCAGTTCTTC. Its protein product is CAWSGGWREGRWNEQFF.

The CDR3 DNA reads TGTGCCAGCAGCGGAATCGTCGATCAAGAGACCCAGTACTTC. Protein sequence: CASSGIVDQETQYF. This rearrangement joins TRBV4-2 to TRBJ2-5; D remains ambiguous. V dropped 5 bases and J dropped 2 bases, with 12 bases sitting between them. The CDR3 is 14 residues long. Germline assignment: CDR1 LGHNA and CDR2 YNFKEQ.

This clonotype was seen at least ten times. The V and J genes are TRBV19 and TRBJ2-2; D is uncertain. Trimming stripped 9 bases from V and 6 bases from J, with 8 bases between. CDR3 length: 11 residues. Germline V gene sequence: CDR1 LNHDA, CDR2 SQIVND (reference sequence). CDR3 nucleotides: TGTGCCAGCAGTGATCCCGGGGAGCTGTTTTTT. Its protein is CASSDPGELFF.

As concerns this clonotype: It may be a read error: a sequence one base away is much more abundant. The chain employs TRBV7-9 and TRBJ2-1; 8 nucleotides align to TRBD1. There are 13 residues in the CDR3. CDR1 and CDR2 (germline): SEHNR, FQNEAQ (reference sequence). In DNA form, the CDR3 reads TGTGCCAGCCACCGGACAGGGTGGGGGGAGCAGTCCTTC. This sequence encodes CASHRTGWGEQSF.

This clonotype was detected ten times or more. V and J are TRBV29-1 and TRBJ2-1, with D possibly called TRBD1 or TRBD2 (5 bases each). V dropped 5 bases and J dropped 7 bases, with 15 bases sitting between them. The CDR3 totals 13 residues. Germline V CDR1 and CDR2: SQVTM, ANQGSEA. CDR3 sequence (DNA): TGCAGCGTTACCCCCCGGGGCCGAAATGAGCAGTTCTTC. Protein: CSVTPRGRNEQFF.